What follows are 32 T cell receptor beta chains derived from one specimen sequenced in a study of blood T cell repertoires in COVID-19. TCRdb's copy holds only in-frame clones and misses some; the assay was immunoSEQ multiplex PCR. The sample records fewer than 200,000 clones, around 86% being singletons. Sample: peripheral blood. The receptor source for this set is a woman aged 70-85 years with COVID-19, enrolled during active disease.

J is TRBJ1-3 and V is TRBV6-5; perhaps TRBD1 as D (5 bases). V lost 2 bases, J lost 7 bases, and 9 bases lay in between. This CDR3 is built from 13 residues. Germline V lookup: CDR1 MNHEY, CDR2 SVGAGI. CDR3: CASSYTGGNTIYF. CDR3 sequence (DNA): TGTGCCAGCAGTTACACCGGGGGGAACACCATATATTTT.

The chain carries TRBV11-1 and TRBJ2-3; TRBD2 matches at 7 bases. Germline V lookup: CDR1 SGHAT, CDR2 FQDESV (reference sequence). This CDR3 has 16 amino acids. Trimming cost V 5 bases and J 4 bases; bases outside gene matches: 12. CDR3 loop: CASSPRTRGKADTQYF. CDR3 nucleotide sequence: TGTGCCAGCAGCCCCCGGACTAGAGGCAAGGCAGATACGCAGTATTTT.

As DNA, the CDR3 is TGTGCCAGTTCTGCCGGGACAGGGGGAGAGACCCAGTACTTC. Translated: CASSAGTGGETQYF. The gene calls are TRBV25-1 and TRBJ2-5; 11 nucleotides match TRBD1. Trimming removed 9 bases from V and 4 bases from J; junction bases left unmatched: 7. CDR1 MGHDK and CDR2 SYGVNS come from the germline V gene. CDR3 length: 14 amino acids.

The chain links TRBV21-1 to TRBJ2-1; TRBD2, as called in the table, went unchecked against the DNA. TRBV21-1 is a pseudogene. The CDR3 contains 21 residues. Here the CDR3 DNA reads TGTGCCAGCACTAGACCCTCGTTGCAGACTAGCGGGATTCTCTCCTACAATGAGCAGTTCTTC. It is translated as CASTRPSLQTSGILSYNEQFF.

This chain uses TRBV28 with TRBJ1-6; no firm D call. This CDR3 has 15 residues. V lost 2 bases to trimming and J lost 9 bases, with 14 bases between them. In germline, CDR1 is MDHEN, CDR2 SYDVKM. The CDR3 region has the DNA TGTGCCAGCAGTTTAAGGGCGGGGAGAGGTTCACCCCTCCACTTT. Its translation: CASSLRAGRGSPLHF.

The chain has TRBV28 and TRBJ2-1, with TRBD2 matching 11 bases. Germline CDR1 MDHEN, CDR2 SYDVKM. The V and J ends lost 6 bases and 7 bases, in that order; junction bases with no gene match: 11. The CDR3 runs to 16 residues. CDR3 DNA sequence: TGTGCCAGCAGACTAGCGGGAGTTAAGGGGGATAATGAGCAGTTCTTC. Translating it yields CASRLAGVKGDNEQFF.

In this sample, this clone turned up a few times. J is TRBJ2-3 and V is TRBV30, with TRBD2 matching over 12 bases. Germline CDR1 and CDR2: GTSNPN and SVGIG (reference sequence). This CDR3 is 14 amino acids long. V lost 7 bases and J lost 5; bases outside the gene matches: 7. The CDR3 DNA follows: TGTGCCTCCAGACTAGCGGGAGCACTAGATACGCAGTATTTT. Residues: CASRLAGALDTQYF.

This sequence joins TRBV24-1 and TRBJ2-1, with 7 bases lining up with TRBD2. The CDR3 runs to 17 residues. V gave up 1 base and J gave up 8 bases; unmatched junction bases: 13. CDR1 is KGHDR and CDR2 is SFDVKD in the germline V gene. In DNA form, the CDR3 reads TGTGCCACCAGTGATTTCAACCCGGGGGGAATCGGTCATGAGCAGTTCTTC. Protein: CATSDFNPGGIGHEQFF.

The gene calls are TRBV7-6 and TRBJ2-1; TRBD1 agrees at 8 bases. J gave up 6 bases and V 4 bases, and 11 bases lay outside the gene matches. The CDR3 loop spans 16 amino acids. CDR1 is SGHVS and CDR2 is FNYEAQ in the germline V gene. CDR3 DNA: TGTGCCAGCAGCTCAGTCAGGGGGCTCGTTCCCAATGAGCAGTTCTTC. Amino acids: CASSSVRGLVPNEQFF.

The CDR3 sequence is CASSGTSGRANTQYF. As DNA, the CDR3 is TGTGCCAGCAGTGGGACTAGCGGGAGGGCCAATACGCAGTATTTT. The chain couples TRBV2 to TRBJ2-3; TRBD2 agrees at 15 bases. Germline V gene data show CDR1 as SNHLY and CDR2 as FYNNEI. The CDR3 has 15 residues. Germline trimming cut 4 bases from V and 7 bases from J; bases unmatched to any gene: 3. Full variable domain (missing parts from reference TRBV2 and TRBJ2-3): EPEVTQTPSHQVTQMGQEVILRCVPISNHLYFYWYRQILGQKVEFLVSFYNNEISEKSEIFDDQFSVERPDGSNFTLKIRSTKLEDSAMYFCASSGTSGRANTQYFGPGTRLTVL.

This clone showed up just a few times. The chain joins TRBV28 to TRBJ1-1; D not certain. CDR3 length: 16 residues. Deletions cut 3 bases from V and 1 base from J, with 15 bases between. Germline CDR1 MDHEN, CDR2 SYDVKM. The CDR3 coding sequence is TGTGCCAGCAGTTTCGCAACCTTCGGCGGGAACACTGAAGCTTTCTTT. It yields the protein CASSFATFGGNTEAFF.

CDR3: CASRLVNEQFF. The CDR3 DNA is TGCGCCAGCCGACTAGTAAATGAGCAGTTCTTC. The chain employs TRBV5-1 and TRBJ2-1, with a possible D match to TRBD2 (6 bases). V lost 7 bases, J lost 7 bases, and 9 bases lay in between. Germline CDR1 is SGHRS and CDR2 is YFSETQ. The CDR3 consists of 11 residues.

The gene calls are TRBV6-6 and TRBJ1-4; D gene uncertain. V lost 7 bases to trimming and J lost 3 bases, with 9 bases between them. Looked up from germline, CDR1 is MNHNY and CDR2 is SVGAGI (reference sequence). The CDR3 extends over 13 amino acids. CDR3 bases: TGTGCCAGCAACGGGCGGGCTAATGAAAAACTGTTTTTT. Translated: CASNGRANEKLFF.

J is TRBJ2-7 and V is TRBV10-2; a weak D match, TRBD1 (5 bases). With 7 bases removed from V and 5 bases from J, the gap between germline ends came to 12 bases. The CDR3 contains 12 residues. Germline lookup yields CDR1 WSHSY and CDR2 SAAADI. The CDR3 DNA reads TGCGCCAGCACCCCGACAGTACACGAGCAGTACTTC. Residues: CASTPTVHEQYF.

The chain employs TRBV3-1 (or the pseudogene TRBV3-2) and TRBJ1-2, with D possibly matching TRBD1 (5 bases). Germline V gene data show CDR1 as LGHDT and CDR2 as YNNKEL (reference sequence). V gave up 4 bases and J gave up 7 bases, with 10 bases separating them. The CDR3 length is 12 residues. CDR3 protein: CASSPGGRGYTF. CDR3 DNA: TGTGCCAGCAGCCCGGGGGGACGTGGCTACACCTTC.

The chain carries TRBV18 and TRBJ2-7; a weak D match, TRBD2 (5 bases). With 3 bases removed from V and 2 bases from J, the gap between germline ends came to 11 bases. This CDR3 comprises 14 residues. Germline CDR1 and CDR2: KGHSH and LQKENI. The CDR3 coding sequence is TGTGCCAGCTCACCCGAACTAGAAACCTACGAGCAGTACTTC. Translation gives CASSPELETYEQYF.

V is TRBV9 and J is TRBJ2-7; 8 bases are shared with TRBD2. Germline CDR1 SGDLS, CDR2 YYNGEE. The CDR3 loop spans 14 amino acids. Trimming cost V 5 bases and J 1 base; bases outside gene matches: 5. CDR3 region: CASSLSGTSYEQYF. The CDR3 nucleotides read TGTGCCAGCAGTCTTAGCGGGACATCCTACGAGCAGTACTTC.

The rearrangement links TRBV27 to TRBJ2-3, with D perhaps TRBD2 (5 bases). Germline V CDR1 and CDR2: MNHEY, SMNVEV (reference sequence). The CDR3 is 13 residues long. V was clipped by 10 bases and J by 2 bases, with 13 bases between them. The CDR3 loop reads CATQRLDTDTQYF. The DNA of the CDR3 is TGTGCCACCCAGCGGCTGGACACAGATACGCAGTATTTT.

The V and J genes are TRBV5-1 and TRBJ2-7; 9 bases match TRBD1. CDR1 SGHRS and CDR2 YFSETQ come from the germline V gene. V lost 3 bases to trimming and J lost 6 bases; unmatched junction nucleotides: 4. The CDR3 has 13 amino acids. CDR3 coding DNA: TGCGCCAGCAGCTCTGGGACAGGGTCCGAGCAGTACTTC. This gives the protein CASSSGTGSEQYF.

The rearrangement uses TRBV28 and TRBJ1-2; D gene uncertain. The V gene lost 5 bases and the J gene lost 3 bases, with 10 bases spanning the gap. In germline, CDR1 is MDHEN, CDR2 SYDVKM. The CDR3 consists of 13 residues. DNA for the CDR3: TGTGCCAGCAGTCCCGGGAACTACTATGGCTACACCTTC. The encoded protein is CASSPGNYYGYTF.

CDR3 loop: CASSTGLAGPPADTQYF. CDR3 nucleotide sequence: TGCGCCAGCAGCACGGGACTAGCGGGACCCCCTGCAGATACGCAGTATTTT. The chain couples TRBV5-1 to TRBJ2-3; 13 positions agree with TRBD2. CDR3 size: 17 residues. Germline-derived CDR1 and CDR2 are SGHRS and YFSETQ. V shed 4 bases, J shed 4 bases, and the junction held 9 bases outside the gene matches.

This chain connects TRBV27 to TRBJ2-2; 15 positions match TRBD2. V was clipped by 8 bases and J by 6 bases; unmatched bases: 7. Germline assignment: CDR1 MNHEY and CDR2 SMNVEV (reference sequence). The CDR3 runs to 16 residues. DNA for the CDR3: TGTGCCAGCCAGGGACTAGCGGGAGGAGTTTCCGGGGAGCTGTTTTTT. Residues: CASQGLAGGVSGELFF.

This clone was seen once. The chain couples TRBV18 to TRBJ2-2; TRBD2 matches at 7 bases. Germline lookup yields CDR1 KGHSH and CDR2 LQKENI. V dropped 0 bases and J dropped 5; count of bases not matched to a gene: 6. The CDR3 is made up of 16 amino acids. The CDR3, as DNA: TGTGCCAGCTCACCACCGGGCGGGAGTGAAACCGGGGAGCTGTTTTTT. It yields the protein CASSPPGGSETGELFF.

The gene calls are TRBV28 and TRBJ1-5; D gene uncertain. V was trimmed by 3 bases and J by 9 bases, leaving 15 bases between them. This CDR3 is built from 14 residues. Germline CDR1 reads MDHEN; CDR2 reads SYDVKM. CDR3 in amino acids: CASSFPKGVRPQHF. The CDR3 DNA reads TGTGCCAGCAGTTTTCCAAAGGGAGTGAGGCCCCAGCATTTT.

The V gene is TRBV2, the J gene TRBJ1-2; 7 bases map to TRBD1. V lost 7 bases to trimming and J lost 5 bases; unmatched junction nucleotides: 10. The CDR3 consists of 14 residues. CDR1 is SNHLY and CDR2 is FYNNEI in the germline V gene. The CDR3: CASTFDRVGYGYTF. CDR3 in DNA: TGTGCCAGCACCTTTGACAGGGTTGGATATGGCTACACCTTC.

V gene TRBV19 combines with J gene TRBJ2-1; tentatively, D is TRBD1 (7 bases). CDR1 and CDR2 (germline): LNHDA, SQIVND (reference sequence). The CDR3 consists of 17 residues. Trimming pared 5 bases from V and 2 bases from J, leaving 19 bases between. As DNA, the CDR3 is TGTGCCAGTAGTTCGACGAACTCCAGGGGGGCCTACAATGAGCAGTTCTTC. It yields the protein CASSSTNSRGAYNEQFF. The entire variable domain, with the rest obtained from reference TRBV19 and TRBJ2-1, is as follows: DGGITQSPKYLFRKEGQNVTLSCEQNLNHDAMYWYRQDPGQGLRLIYYSQIVNDFQKGDIAEGYSVSREKKESFPLTVTSAQKNPTAFYLCASSSTNSRGAYNEQFFGPGTRLTVL.

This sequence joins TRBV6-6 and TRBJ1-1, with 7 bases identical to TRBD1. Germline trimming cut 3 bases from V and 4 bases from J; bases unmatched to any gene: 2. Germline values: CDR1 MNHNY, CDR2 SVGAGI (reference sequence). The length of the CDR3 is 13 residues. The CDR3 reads CASSYAGGTEAFF. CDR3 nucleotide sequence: TGTGCCAGCAGTTATGCAGGGGGCACTGAAGCTTTCTTT.

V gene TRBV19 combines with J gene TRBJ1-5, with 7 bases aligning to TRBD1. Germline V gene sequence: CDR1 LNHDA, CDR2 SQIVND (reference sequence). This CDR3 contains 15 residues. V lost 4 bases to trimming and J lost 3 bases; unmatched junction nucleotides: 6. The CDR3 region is CASSTRQGNNQPQHF. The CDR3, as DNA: TGTGCCAGTAGTACCCGACAGGGTAACAATCAGCCCCAGCATTTT.

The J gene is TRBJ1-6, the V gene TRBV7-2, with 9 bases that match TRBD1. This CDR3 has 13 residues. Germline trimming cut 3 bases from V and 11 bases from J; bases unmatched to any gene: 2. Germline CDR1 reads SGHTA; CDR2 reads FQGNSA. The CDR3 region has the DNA TGTGCCAGCAGCTTGGACAGGGGAGCACCCCTCCACTTT. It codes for CASSLDRGAPLHF.

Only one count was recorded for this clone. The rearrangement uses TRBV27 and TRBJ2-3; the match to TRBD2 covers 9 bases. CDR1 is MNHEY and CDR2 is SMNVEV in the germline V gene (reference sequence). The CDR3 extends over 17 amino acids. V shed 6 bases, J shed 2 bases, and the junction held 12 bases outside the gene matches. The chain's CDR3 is CASRPIGREGNTDTQYF. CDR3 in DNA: TGTGCCAGCAGACCAATAGGGCGGGAGGGGAACACAGATACGCAGTATTTT.

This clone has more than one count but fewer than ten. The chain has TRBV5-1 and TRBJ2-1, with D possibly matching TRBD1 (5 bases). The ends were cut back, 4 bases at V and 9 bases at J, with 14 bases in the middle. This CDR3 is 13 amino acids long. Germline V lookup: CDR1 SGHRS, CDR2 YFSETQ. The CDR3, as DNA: TGCGCCAGCAGCATTCAGGGTTCCGGTGAGCAGTTCTTC. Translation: CASSIQGSGEQFF.

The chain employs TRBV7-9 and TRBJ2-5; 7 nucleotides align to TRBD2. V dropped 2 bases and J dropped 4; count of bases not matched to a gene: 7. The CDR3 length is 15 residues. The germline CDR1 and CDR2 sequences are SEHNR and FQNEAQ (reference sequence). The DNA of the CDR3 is TGTGCCAGCAGCTTATATGCTAGCGGCGTAGAGACCCAGTACTTC. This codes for CASSLYASGVETQYF.